This T cell receptor (beta chain) was documented in a study of T-cell memory formation after mild COVID-19. About the study: TCR clusters mostly belonged to single donors. Study-wide points: Balance between CD4 and CD8 was seen in clones contracting day 15 to 85, and a CD4+ lean was seen in later expanders. Pre-infection memory contained some responding clones, which suggested that cross-reactive memory had joined. Day 37-peaking second-wave clones had unconfirmed SARS-CoV-2 specificity.

Via MiXCR, TCRdb re-called the 5' RACE reads, giving one row per CDR3 protein. The sample carries roughly 200,000 distinct CDR3 sequences, more than 8% recorded once. Trimming stripped 1 base from V and 8 bases from J, with 15 bases between. Looked up from germline, CDR1 is SEHNR and CDR2 is FQNEAQ (reference sequence). The CDR3 is 15 amino acids. On this clonotype itself: The antigen is not known.

The chain recombines TRBV7-9 with TRBJ2-1, with D perhaps matching TRBD2 (7 bases). The sequence was collected from a man aged 18-30 years who had mild COVID-19 (a few samples of this study predate the infection). Cell type and time point are not known. What was sequenced was PBMCs or a T cell subset sorted from them (not recorded which). This CDR3 is CASSLGWQGRDEQFF. The CDR3 region has the DNA TGTGCCAGCAGCTTAGGATGGCAGGGGAGGGATGAGCAGTTCTTC.